This T cell receptor (beta chain) was sequenced during a study of glioma-infiltrating T cells after dendritic cell vaccination. The sample's time point: after dendritic cell vaccination, including at tumor progression/relapse. Measured with immunoSEQ multiplex PCR; TCRdb has only the in-frame clones, and not every one. This sample has 70,000 to 100,000 clones, with roughly four fifths found just once. The CDR3 sequence is 15 residues long. J lost 7 bases, V lost 5 bases, and 9 bases had no gene match. Germline lookup yields CDR1 LNHDA and CDR2 SQIVND (reference sequence). This clonotype was obtained from a human donor with glioblastoma. V usage is TRBV19 and J usage is TRBJ2-1; 9 bases are a match to TRBD1. This sample comprised blood, obtained after dendritic cell vaccination. CDR3 bases: TGTGCCAGTAGTTCTCAGGACAGGGGAGGGAATGAGCAGTTCTTC. Its protein product is CASSSQDRGGNEQFF.